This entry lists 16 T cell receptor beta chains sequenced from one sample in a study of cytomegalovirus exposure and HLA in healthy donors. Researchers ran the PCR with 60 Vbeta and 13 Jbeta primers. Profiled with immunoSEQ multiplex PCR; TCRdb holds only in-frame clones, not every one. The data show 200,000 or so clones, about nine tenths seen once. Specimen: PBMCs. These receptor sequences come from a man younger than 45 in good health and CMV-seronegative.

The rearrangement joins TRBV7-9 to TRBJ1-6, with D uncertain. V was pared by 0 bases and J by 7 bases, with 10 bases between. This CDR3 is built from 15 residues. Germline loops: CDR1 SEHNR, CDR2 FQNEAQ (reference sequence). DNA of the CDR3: TGTGCCAGCAGCTTAGCTGGAGGTCCCAATTCACCCCTCCACTTT. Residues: CASSLAGGPNSPLHF.

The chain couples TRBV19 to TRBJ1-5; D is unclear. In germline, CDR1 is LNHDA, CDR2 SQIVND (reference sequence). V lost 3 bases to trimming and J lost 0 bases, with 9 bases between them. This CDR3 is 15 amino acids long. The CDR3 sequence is CASSISGYSNQPQHF. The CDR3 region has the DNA TGTGCCAGTAGTATCTCGGGATATAGCAATCAGCCCCAGCATTTT.

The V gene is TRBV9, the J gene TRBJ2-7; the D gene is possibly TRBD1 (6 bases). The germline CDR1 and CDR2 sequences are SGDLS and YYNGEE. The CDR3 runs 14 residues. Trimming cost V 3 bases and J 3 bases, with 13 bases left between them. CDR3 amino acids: CASSGSSRGYEQYF. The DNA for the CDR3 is TGTGCCAGCAGCGGGAGTTCCAGGGGCTACGAGCAGTACTTC.

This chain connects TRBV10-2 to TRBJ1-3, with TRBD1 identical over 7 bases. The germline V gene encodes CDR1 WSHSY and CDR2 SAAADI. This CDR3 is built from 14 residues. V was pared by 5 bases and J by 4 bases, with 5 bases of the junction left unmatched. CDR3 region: CASSKQGSGNTIYF. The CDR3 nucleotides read TGCGCCAGCAGTAAACAGGGGTCCGGAAACACCATATATTTT.

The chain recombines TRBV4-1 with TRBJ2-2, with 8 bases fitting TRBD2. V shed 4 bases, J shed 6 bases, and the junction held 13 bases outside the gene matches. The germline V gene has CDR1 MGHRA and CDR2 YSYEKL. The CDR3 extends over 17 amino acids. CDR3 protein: CASSRSGSGGIPGELFF. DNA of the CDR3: TGCGCCAGCAGCCGAAGCGGGAGCGGGGGAATCCCCGGGGAGCTGTTTTTT.

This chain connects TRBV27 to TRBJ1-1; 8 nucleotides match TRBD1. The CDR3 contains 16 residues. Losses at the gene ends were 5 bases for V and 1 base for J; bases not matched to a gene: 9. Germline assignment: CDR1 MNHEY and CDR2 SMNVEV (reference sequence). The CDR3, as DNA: TGTGCCAGCAGTACCATGACAGGGGCCAGGAACACTGAAGCTTTCTTT. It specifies CASSTMTGARNTEAFF.

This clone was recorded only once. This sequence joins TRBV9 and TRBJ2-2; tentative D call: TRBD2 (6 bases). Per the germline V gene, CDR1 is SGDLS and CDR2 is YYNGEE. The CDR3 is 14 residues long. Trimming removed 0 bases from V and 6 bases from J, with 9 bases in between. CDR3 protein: CASSVGGLPGELFF. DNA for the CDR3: TGTGCCAGCAGCGTAGGGGGACTCCCCGGGGAGCTGTTTTTT. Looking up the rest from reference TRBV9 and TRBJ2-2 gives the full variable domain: DSGVTQTPKHLITATGQRVTLRCSPRSGDLSVYWYQQSLDQGLQFLIQYYNGEERAKGNILERFSAQQFPDLHSELNLSSLELGDSALYFCASSVGGLPGELFFGEGSRLTVL.

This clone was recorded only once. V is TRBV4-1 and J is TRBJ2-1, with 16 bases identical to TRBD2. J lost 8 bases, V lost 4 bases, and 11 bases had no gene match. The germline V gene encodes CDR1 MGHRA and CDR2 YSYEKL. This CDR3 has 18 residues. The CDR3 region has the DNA TGCGCCAGCAGCCCCGGGGGACTAGCGGGGGGGCCTTTGGATGAGCAGTTCTTC. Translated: CASSPGGLAGGPLDEQFF.

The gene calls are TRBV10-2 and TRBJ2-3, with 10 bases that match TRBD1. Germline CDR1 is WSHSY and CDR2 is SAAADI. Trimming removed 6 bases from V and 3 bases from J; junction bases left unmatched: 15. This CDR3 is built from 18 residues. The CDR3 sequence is CASRRRDRGSLWTDTQYF. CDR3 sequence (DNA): TGCGCCAGCAGGCGCCGGGACAGGGGATCCTTGTGGACAGATACGCAGTATTTT.

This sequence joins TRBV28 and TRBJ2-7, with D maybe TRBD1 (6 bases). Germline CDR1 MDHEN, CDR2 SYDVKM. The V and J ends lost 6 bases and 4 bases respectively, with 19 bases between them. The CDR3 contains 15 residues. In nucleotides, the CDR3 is TGTGCCAGCAGACCTGAGGGAAGCCAGGGGTACGAGCAGTACTTC. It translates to CASRPEGSQGYEQYF.

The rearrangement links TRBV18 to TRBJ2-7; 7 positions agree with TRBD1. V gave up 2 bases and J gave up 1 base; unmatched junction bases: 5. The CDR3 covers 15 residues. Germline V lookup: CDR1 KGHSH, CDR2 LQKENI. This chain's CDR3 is CASSPSRDSSYEQYF. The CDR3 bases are TGTGCCAGCTCACCATCCCGGGACAGTTCCTACGAGCAGTACTTC.

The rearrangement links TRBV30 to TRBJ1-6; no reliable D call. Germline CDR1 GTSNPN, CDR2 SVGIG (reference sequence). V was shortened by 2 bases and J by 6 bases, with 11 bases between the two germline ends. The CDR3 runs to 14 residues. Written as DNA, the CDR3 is TGTGCCTGGAGTCGGGAGAATTTTAATTCACCCCTCCACTTT. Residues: CAWSRENFNSPLHF.

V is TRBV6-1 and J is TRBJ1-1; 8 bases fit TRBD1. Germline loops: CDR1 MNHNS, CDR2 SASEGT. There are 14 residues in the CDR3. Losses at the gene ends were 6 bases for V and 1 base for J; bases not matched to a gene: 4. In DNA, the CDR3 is TGTGCCAGCAGCGGACAGGGTCAGAACACTGAAGCTTTCTTT. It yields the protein CASSGQGQNTEAFF.

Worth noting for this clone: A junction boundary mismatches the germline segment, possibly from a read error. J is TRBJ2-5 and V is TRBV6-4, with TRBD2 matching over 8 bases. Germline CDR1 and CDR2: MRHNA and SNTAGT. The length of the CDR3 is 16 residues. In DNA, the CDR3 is TGTGCCAGCAGTGACGGGCGGGAGGATTACCTAGAGTCCCAGTACTTC. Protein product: CASSDGREDYLESQYF.

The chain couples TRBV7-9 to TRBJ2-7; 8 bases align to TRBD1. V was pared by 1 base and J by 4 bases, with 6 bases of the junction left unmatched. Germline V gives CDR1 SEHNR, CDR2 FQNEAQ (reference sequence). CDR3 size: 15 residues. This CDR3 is CASSLVSGGLYEQYF. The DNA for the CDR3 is TGTGCCAGCAGCTTAGTTTCAGGGGGCTTATACGAGCAGTACTTC.

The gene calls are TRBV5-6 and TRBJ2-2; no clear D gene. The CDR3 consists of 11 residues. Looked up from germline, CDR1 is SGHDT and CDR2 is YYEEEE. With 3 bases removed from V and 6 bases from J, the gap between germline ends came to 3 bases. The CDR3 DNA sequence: TGTGCCAGCAGCTCCGCCGGGGAGCTGTTTTTT. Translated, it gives CASSSAGELFF.